The clone carrying this T cell receptor beta chain was observed many times. Its target is unknown. These data originate in a study of early T cells in non-severe SARS-CoV-2 infection. Regarding the study as a whole: Matching results from VDJdb favored anti-spike CD8 responses, leaving private and CD4 specificities undetected.

CDR1 MNHEY and CDR2 SMNVEV come from the germline V gene (reference sequence). CDR3 size: 13 residues. V dropped 6 bases and J dropped 11 bases, with 19 bases sitting between them. Individual cDNA molecules were tagged with unique molecular identifiers. TCRdb passed the 5' RACE reads through MiXCR, listing each CDR3 protein once. Of more than 95,000 distinct CDR3 sequences listed, approximately 15% were seen once; the top ten hold roughly 1.3%. Sample: whole blood. V gene TRBV27 combines with J gene TRBJ1-1; no firm D call. This TCR came from an adult who was a healthcare worker with PCR-confirmed SARS-CoV-2 infection or an uninfected control (not recorded which). The CDR3 DNA sequence: TGTGCCAGCAGCCCGTCTCAATCGATGGGGGCTTTCTTT. Protein product: CASSPSQSMGAFF.